What follows are 17 T cell receptor beta chains derived from one specimen sequenced in a study of T cell changes during pregnancy in multiple sclerosis. Profiled with immunoSEQ multiplex PCR; TCRdb holds only in-frame clones, not every one. Seen here are 55,000 to 65,000 clones, 80% to 95% observed once, and the top ten hold approximately 0.35%. The specimen comprised CD4+ T cells from peripheral blood mononuclear cells, sampled before pregnancy. The receptors were sampled from a female donor with multiple sclerosis, enrolled in a pregnancy study.

The chain employs TRBV30 and TRBJ1-3; D uncertain. V lost 3 bases and J lost 2, with 11 bases in between. Germline lookup yields CDR1 GTSNPN and CDR2 SVGIG (reference sequence). The CDR3 totals 14 residues. The DNA of the CDR3 is TGTGCCTGGAGCCCCAAAGGAGCTGGAAACACCATATATTTT. It encodes CAWSPKGAGNTIYF.

This rearrangement joins TRBV5-5 to TRBJ2-4, with D possibly matching TRBD2 (6 bases). The germline V and J ends were trimmed by 3 bases and 4 bases, with 14 bases remaining between them. The CDR3 runs 15 residues. Germline loops: CDR1 SGHKS, CDR2 YYEKEE (reference sequence). As DNA, the CDR3 is TGTGCCAGCAGCTGGTTAGCGGTTACAAAAAACATTCAGTACTTC. Its translation: CASSWLAVTKNIQYF. Drawing the rest from reference TRBV5-5 and TRBJ2-4, the complete variable domain is DAGVTQSPTHLIKTRGQQVTLRCSPISGHKSVSWYQQVLGQGPQFIFQYYEKEERGRGNFPDRFSARQFPNYSSELNVNALLLGDSALYLCASSWLAVTKNIQYFGAGTRLSVL.

The J gene is TRBJ1-2, the V gene TRBV6-1; 8 bases match TRBD1. The CDR3 is 13 amino acids. Per the germline V gene, CDR1 is MNHNS and CDR2 is SASEGT. V was clipped by 5 bases and J by 4 bases; unmatched bases: 3. CDR3 nucleotide sequence: TGTGCCAGCAGTATTGGACAGGGCTATGGCTACACCTTC. This codes for CASSIGQGYGYTF.

The chain links TRBV7-9 to TRBJ1-1; the match to TRBD1 covers 8 bases. CDR1 is SEHNR and CDR2 is FQNEAQ in the germline V gene (reference sequence). The CDR3 loop spans 14 amino acids. V shed 6 bases, J shed 4 bases, and the junction held 7 bases outside the gene matches. The CDR3 region is CASSRDRIGTEAFF. The CDR3 DNA sequence: TGTGCCAGCAGTAGGGACAGGATCGGCACTGAAGCTTTCTTT.

V gene TRBV6-4 combines with J gene TRBJ2-1; 15 positions match TRBD2. Germline assignment: CDR1 MRHNA and CDR2 SNTAGT. V lost 4 bases, J lost 12 bases, and 4 bases stayed unmatched. The CDR3 sequence is 14 residues long. CDR3 amino acids: CASSVGLAGGPQFF. CDR3 in DNA: TGTGCCAGCAGTGTTGGACTAGCGGGAGGGCCGCAGTTCTTC.

The rearrangement joins TRBV28 to TRBJ2-6; 7 nucleotides match TRBD1. V shed 4 bases and J 1 base; nucleotides not matched to a gene: 4. CDR1 is MDHEN and CDR2 is SYDVKM in the germline V gene. The CDR3 sequence is 16 residues long. The CDR3 sequence: CASSSPTGSGANVLTF. As DNA, the CDR3 is TGTGCCAGCAGTTCGCCGACAGGGTCTGGGGCCAACGTCCTGACTTTC.

This clone was recorded only once. CDR3 in DNA: TGTGCCAGCAGTTCCAATGGCCCCGGGGAGCTGTTTTTT. This translates into CASSSNGPGELFF. The chain joins TRBV28 to TRBJ2-2; no clear D gene. The germline CDR1 and CDR2 sequences are MDHEN and SYDVKM. The CDR3 has 13 residues. Trimming took off 4 bases at V and 6 bases at J, with 9 bases between the two ends. The full variable domain, completed using reference TRBV28 and TRBJ2-2, is DVKVTQSSRYLVKRTGEKVFLECVQDMDHENMFWYRQDPGLGLRLIYFSYDVKMKEKGDIPEGYSVSREKKERFSLILESASTNQTSMYLCASSSNGPGELFFGEGSRLTVL.

This chain links TRBV4-3 with TRBJ2-4, with TRBD2 identical over 16 bases. From germline, CDR1 is LGHNA and CDR2 YSLEER. CDR3 length equals 21 residues. J gave up 3 bases and V 0 bases, and 11 bases lay outside the gene matches. CDR3 nucleotide sequence: TGCGCCAGCAGCCAAGAAGCGGGGACTAGCGGGAGGGTTGGGGTCAAAAACATTCAGTACTTC. It translates to CASSQEAGTSGRVGVKNIQYF.

The chain couples TRBV7-9 to TRBJ2-3, with 7 bases fitting TRBD2. Germline V CDR1 and CDR2: SEHNR, FQNEAQ (reference sequence). This CDR3 is built from 15 residues. Germline trimming cut 1 base from V and 6 bases from J; bases unmatched to any gene: 7. The CDR3 coding sequence is TGTGCCAGCAGCTTAGAAGCGGGGAAGGCTGATACGCAGTATTTT. Amino acid sequence: CASSLEAGKADTQYF.

The chain links TRBV6-5 to TRBJ2-4; 11 positions match TRBD2. This CDR3 contains 15 residues. Trimming removed 5 bases from V and 5 bases from J; junction bases left unmatched: 5. In germline, CDR1 is MNHEY, CDR2 SVGAGI. The CDR3 is CASSLAGGGQNIQYF. In DNA, the CDR3 is TGTGCCAGCAGTCTAGCGGGAGGAGGACAAAACATTCAGTACTTC.

This clone has more than one count but fewer than ten. The CDR3 loop is CASTPGGVNTEAFF. In nucleotides, the CDR3 is TGTGCCAGCACACCAGGGGGCGTGAACACTGAAGCTTTCTTT. This chain joins TRBV9 and TRBJ1-1; 8 bases agree with TRBD1. Germline loops: CDR1 SGDLS, CDR2 YYNGEE. This CDR3 has 14 residues. Unmatched junction bases numbered 4, after V lost 6 bases and J lost 0 bases.

The chain is built from TRBV5-6 and TRBJ1-1; tentatively, D is TRBD1 (6 bases). V gave up 1 base and J gave up 1 base, with 14 bases separating them. Germline V gene lookup returns CDR1 SGHDT and CDR2 YYEEEE. The CDR3 spans 16 residues. The CDR3 nucleotides are TGTGCCAGCAGCTTGTTTACAGGGACGGCGAACACTGAAGCTTTCTTT. It encodes CASSLFTGTANTEAFF.

The rearrangement uses TRBV7-3 and TRBJ1-1; TRBD1 matches at 7 bases. The CDR3 consists of 13 residues. Germline V gives CDR1 SGHTA, CDR2 FQGTGA. With V trimmed by 5 bases and J by 1 base, 1 base remained unmatched. The CDR3 nucleotides are TGTGCCAGCAGCAGACAGGGGAACACTGAAGCTTTCTTT. Its translation is CASSRQGNTEAFF.

This chain uses TRBV4-2 with TRBJ1-4, with D tentatively TRBD1 (5 bases). Trimming left V 1 base short and J 7 bases short, with 16 bases between. This CDR3 is built from 16 residues. CDR1 is LGHNA, CDR2 YNFKEQ, per germline. This CDR3 reads CASSQGRSGGSEKLFF. The DNA for the CDR3 is TGTGCCAGCAGCCAAGGCAGGAGCGGGGGAAGTGAAAAACTGTTTTTT.

The chain is built from TRBV27 and TRBJ1-1; D is ambiguous. The CDR3 covers 14 residues. Germline loops: CDR1 MNHEY, CDR2 SMNVEV (reference sequence). The ends were cut back, 2 bases at V and 1 base at J, with 8 bases in the middle. Here the CDR3 DNA reads TGTGCCAGCAGTTTAACTTACAGGAACACTGAAGCTTTCTTT. Its translation is CASSLTYRNTEAFF.

V is TRBV5-4 and J is TRBJ2-7; 10 nucleotides line up with TRBD2. The V gene end was trimmed by 0 bases and the J gene end by 4 bases; junction bases not matched to a gene: 4. The CDR3 runs 15 residues. The germline CDR1 and CDR2 sequences are SGHNT and YYREEE (reference sequence). CDR3 region: CASSLVGLARYEQYF. The CDR3 region has the DNA TGTGCCAGCAGCTTGGTGGGACTAGCGAGGTACGAGCAGTACTTC.

This chain uses TRBV18 with TRBJ2-3, with 7 bases that match TRBD2. This CDR3 region has 16 residues. Germline V lookup: CDR1 KGHSH, CDR2 LQKENI. Unmatched junction bases numbered 7, after V lost 3 bases and J lost 1 base. Written as DNA, the CDR3 is TGTGCCAGCTCACCCAAGGGACTATGGGGCACAGATACGCAGTATTTT. This sequence encodes CASSPKGLWGTDTQYF.